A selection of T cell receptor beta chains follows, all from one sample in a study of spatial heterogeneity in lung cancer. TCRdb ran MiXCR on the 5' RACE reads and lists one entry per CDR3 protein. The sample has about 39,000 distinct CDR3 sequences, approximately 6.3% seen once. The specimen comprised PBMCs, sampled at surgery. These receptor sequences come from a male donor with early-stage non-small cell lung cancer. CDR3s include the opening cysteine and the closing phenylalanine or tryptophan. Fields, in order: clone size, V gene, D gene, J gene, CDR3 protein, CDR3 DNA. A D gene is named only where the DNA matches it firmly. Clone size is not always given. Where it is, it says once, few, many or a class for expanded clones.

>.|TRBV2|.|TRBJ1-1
CASSRLQDTEAFF
TGTGCCAGCAGTCGGCTACAGGACACTGAAGCTTTCTTT
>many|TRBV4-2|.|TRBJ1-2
CASSQEGSVNYGYTF
TGTGCCAGCAGCCAAGAGGGATCGGTTAACTATGGCTACACCTTC
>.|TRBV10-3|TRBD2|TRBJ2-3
CAIKPSGGADTQYF
TGTGCCATCAAGCCTAGCGGGGGCGCAGATACGCAGTATTTT
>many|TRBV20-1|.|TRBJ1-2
CSAGRGVGYGYTF
TGCAGTGCTGGTCGGGGGGTCGGCTATGGCTACACCTTC
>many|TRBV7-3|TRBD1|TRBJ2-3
CASSARTGGGTDTQYF
TGTGCCAGCAGCGCACGGACAGGGGGCGGCACAGATACGCAGTATTTT
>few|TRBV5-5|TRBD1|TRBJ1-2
CASSSDRGRDRGPYGYTF
TGTGCCAGCAGCTCCGACCGGGGCCGGGACAGGGGGCCCTATGGCTACACCTTC
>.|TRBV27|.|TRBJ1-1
CASSYSLNTEAFF
TGTGCCAGCAGTTACAGCCTGAACACTGAAGCTTTCTTT
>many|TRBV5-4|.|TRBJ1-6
CASSLSGTYNSPLHF
TGTGCCAGCAGCTTATCCGGGACCTATAATTCACCCCTCCACTTT
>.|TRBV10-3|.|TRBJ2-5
CAISAGGDSQETQYF
TGTGCCATCAGTGCTGGGGGCGATTCACAAGAGACCCAGTACTTC
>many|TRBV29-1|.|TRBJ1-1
CSVDLGFKNTEAFF
TGCAGCGTTGATCTTGGCTTCAAGAACACTGAAGCTTTCTTT
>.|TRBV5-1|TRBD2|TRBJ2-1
CASTDGGTYNEQFF
TGCGCCAGTACGGACGGGGGGACCTACAATGAGCAGTTCTTC
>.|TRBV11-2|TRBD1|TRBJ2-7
CASSLTDRGDYEQYF
TGTGCCAGCAGCCTAACGGACAGGGGAGACTACGAGCAGTACTTC
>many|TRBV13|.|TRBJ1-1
CASSSMTGGENTEAFF
TGTGCCAGCAGCTCGATGACGGGGGGAGAGAACACTGAAGCTTTCTTT
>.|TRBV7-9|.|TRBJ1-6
CASSSEGYNSPLHF
TGTGCCAGCAGTTCTGAGGGGTATAATTCACCCCTCCACTTT
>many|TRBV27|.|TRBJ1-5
CASSPRGGYDQPQHF
TGTGCCAGCAGTCCCAGAGGGGGTTACGATCAGCCCCAGCATTTT
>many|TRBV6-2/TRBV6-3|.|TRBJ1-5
CASTEAPQGESNQPQHF
TGTGCCAGCACCGAGGCCCCCCAAGGGGAAAGCAATCAGCCCCAGCATTTT
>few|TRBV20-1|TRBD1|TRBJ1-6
CSAPPGQGFSPLHF
TGCAGTGCACCTCCGGGACAGGGATTCTCACCCCTCCACTTT
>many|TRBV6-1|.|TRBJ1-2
CASSEAVTGAAGYTF
TGTGCCAGCAGTGAAGCAGTTACGGGGGCAGCTGGCTACACCTTC
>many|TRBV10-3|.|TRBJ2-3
CAISESGHRSTDTQYF
TGTGCCATCAGTGAGTCCGGGCACCGGAGCACAGATACGCAGTATTTT
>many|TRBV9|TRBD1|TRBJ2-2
CASSNHRGRSGELFF
TGTGCCAGCAGCAACCACAGGGGGCGGAGCGGGGAGCTGTTTTTT
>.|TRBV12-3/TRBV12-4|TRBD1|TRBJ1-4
CASRDRRKLFF
TGTGCCAGCAGGGACAGGCGTAAACTGTTTTTT
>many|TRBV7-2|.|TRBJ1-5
CASSWDNSNQPQHF
TGTGCCAGCAGCTGGGACAATAGCAATCAGCCCCAGCATTTT
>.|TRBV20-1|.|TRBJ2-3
CSALPGFTDTQYF
TGCAGTGCCCTGCCGGGTTTCACAGATACGCAGTATTTT
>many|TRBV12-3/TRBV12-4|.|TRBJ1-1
CASSLLTGNTEAFF
TGTGCCAGCAGTTTACTGACAGGGAACACTGAAGCTTTCTTT
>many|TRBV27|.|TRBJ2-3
CASSGYAVGTDTQYF
TGTGCCAGCTCCGGATATGCTGTCGGGACAGATACGCAGTATTTT
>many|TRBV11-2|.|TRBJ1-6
CASSRKLTNSPLHF
TGTGCCAGCAGCCGGAAGCTTACCAATTCACCCCTCCACTTT
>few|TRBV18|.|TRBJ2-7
CASSPAEEQYF
TGTGCCAGCTCACCAGCAGAAGAGCAGTACTTC
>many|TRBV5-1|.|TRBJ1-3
CASSLDREPSGNTIYF
TGCGCCAGCAGCTTGGACAGGGAACCCTCTGGAAACACCATATATTTT
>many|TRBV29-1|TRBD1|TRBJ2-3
CSVFHRGLTDTQYF
TGCAGCGTCTTCCACAGGGGGCTCACAGATACGCAGTATTTT
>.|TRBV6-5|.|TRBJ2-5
CASSNKAGTQYF
TGTGCCAGCAGTAACAAGGCGGGGACCCAGTACTTC
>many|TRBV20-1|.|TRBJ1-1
CSARVPGRRAEAFF
TGCAGTGCTAGAGTGCCCGGCCGAAGGGCTGAAGCTTTCTTT
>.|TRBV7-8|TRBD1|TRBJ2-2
CASSVNRGRGELFF
TGTGCCAGCAGCGTCAACAGGGGGCGGGGGGAGCTGTTTTTT
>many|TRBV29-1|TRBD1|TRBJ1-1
CSAGQGGMNTEAFF
TGCAGCGCTGGACAGGGGGGCATGAACACTGAAGCTTTCTTT
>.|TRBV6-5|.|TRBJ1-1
CASSYSRALEAFF
TGTGCCAGCAGTTACTCCAGGGCCCTTGAAGCTTTCTTT
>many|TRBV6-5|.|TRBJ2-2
CASSYPGGELFF
TGTGCCAGCAGTTACCCTGGGGGGGAGCTGTTTTTT
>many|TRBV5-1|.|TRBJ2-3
CASSLAGQADTQYF
TGCGCCAGCAGCTTGGCCGGTCAAGCGGATACGCAGTATTTT
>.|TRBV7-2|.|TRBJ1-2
CASTSGPTTNYGYTF
TGTGCCAGCACCTCCGGACCTACCACTAACTATGGCTACACCTTC
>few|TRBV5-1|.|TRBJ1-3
CASSLVQSSGNTIYF
TGCGCCAGCAGCTTGGTCCAGAGCTCTGGAAACACCATATATTTT
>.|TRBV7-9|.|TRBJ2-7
CASSLARGGGPYEQYF
TGTGCCAGCAGCTTAGCGCGAGGGGGTGGGCCCTACGAGCAGTACTTC
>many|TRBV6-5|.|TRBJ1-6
CASRWDSSSPLHF
TGTGCCAGCAGATGGGATAGTTCTTCACCCCTCCACTTT
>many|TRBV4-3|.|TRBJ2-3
CASSQGATSTDTQYF
TGCGCCAGCAGCCAAGGGGCTACATCCACAGATACGCAGTATTTT
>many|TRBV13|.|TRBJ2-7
CASSRELGYEQYF
TGTGCCAGCAGCCGAGAACTAGGCTACGAGCAGTACTTC
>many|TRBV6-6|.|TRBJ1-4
CASSSRLNEKLFF
TGTGCCAGCAGTTCCCGGCTGAATGAAAAACTGTTTTTT
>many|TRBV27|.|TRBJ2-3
CASSLQRDTDTQYF
TGTGCCAGCAGTTTACAACGGGACACAGATACGCAGTATTTT
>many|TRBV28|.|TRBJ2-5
CASREEFLGTQYF
TGTGCCAGCAGAGAAGAATTCCTCGGGACCCAGTACTTC
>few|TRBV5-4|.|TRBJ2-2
CASTLYQTENTGELFF
TGTGCCAGCACCCTATACCAGACAGAGAACACCGGGGAGCTGTTTTTT
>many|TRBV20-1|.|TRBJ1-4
CARATPREKLFF
TGCGCGAGGGCTACACCAAGGGAAAAACTGTTTTTT
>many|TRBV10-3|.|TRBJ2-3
CAISRPSTDTQYF
TGTGCCATCAGCCGCCCTAGCACAGATACGCAGTATTTT
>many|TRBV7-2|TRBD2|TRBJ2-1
CASTLGSGGPNEQFF
TGTGCCAGCACCCTGGGTAGCGGGGGACCTAATGAGCAGTTCTTC
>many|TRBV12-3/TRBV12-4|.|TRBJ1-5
CASSLQGRNQPQHF
TGTGCCAGCAGTCTACAGGGTCGCAATCAGCCCCAGCATTTT
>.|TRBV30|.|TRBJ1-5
CAWSVRGNSNQPQHF
TGTGCCTGGAGTGTACGGGGTAATAGCAATCAGCCCCAGCATTTT
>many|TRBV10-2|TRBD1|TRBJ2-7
CASSPGGRTSYEQYF
TGCGCCAGCAGTCCAGGGGGACGGACATCCTACGAGCAGTACTTC
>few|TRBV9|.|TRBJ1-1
CASSVGAGRENTEAFF
TGTGCCAGCAGCGTAGGGGCAGGACGGGAGAACACTGAAGCTTTCTTT